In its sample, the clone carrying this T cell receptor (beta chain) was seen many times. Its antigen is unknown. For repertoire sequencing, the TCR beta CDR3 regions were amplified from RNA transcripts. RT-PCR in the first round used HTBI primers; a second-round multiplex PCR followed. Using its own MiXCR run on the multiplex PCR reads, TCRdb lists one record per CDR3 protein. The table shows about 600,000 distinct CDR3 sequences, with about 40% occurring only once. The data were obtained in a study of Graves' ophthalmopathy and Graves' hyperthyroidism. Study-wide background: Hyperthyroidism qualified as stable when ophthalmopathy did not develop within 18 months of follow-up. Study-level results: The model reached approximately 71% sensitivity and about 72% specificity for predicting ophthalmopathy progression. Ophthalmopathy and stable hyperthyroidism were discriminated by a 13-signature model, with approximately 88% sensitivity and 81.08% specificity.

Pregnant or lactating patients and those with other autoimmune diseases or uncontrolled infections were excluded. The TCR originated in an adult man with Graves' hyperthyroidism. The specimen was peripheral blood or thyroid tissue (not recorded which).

CDR3 loop: CASSAKPGQTNTGELFF. The DNA for the CDR3 is TGTGCCAGCAGCGCAAAGCCGGGACAGACGAACACCGGGGAGCTGTTTTTT. The chain couples TRBV9 to TRBJ2-2, with 7 nucleotides matching TRBD1. CDR1 SGDLS and CDR2 YYNGEE come from the germline V gene. The junction had 8 bases not matched to a gene; V was cut back by 3 bases and J by 0 bases. The CDR3 consists of 17 residues.